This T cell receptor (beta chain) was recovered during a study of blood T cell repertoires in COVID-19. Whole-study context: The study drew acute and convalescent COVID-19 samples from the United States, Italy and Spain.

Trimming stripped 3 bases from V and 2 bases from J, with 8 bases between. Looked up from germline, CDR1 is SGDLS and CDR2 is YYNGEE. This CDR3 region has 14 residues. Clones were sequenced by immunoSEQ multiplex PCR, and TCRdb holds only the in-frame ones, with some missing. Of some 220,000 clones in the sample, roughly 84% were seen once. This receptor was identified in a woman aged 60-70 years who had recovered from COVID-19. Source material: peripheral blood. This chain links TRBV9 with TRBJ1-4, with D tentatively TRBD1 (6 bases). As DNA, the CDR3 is TGTGCCAGCAGCGCCGGACAGACTAATGAAAAACTGTTTTTT. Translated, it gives CASSAGQTNEKLFF.